These 8 T cell receptor beta chains originate from one sample sequenced in a study of blood T cell repertoires in COVID-19. Data came from immunoSEQ multiplex PCR; TCRdb stores just in-frame clones and leaves some out. This table holds about 180,000 clones, around 86% found once. The sample comprised peripheral blood. Source of these receptors: a woman in her 70s with COVID-19, enrolled during active disease.

This clone was detected a few times. CDR3 in DNA: TGCGCCAGCAGCCAAGAAGGCGGCTCGAACGAGCAGTACTTC. Its protein product is CASSQEGGSNEQYF. This rearrangement joins TRBV4-3 to TRBJ2-7; D is unresolved. The germline CDR1 and CDR2 sequences are LGHNA and YSLEER. The germline V and J ends were trimmed by 0 bases and 5 bases, with 11 bases remaining between them. CDR3 length: 14 residues.

The J gene is TRBJ2-2, the V gene TRBV5-1; 12 nucleotides agree with TRBD2. J gave up 7 bases and V 4 bases, and 11 bases lay outside the gene matches. The germline gives CDR1 SGHRS, CDR2 YFSETQ. There are 17 residues in the CDR3. CDR3 nucleotides: TGCGCCAGCAGCCCTCCTAGCGGGAGGGCCAGTGGCGGGGAGCTGTTTTTT. Its translation is CASSPPSGRASGGELFF.

The gene calls are TRBV28 and TRBJ1-6, with D maybe TRBD1 (6 bases). Germline V gives CDR1 MDHEN, CDR2 SYDVKM. The length of the CDR3 is 15 residues. V was cut by 3 bases and J by 9 bases, with 15 bases left in between. Here the CDR3 reads CASSLGGGGSSPLHF. The DNA for the CDR3 is TGTGCCAGCAGTTTGGGGGGCGGGGGGAGTTCACCCCTCCACTTT.

This clone was counted between two and nine times. The chain employs TRBV11-3 and TRBJ2-7; 7 bases map to TRBD1. Germline V gives CDR1 SGHNT, CDR2 YENEEA. With V trimmed by 5 bases and J by 1 base, 2 bases remained unmatched. The CDR3 has 13 amino acids. The CDR3 DNA reads as TGTGCCAGCAGCCAGGGACAGTCCTACGAGCAGTACTTC. Amino acid sequence: CASSQGQSYEQYF.

A few counts support this clone. The chain combines TRBV3-1 (or the pseudogene TRBV3-2) with TRBJ2-1; no definite D call. Germline V gene sequence: CDR1 LGHDT, CDR2 YNNKEL (reference sequence). The CDR3 extends over 17 amino acids. V lost 0 bases and J lost 0, with 12 bases in between. CDR3 amino acids: CASSQESASSSYNEQFF. Written as DNA, the CDR3 is TGTGCCAGCAGCCAAGAATCAGCGTCTAGCTCCTACAATGAGCAGTTCTTC.

The rearrangement uses TRBV4-2 and TRBJ2-3, with D uncertain. The V end lost 1 base, the J end lost 2 bases, and 13 bases lay between the germline ends. Germline CDR1 is LGHNA and CDR2 is YNFKEQ. The CDR3 totals 16 residues. CDR3 sequence (DNA): TGTGCCAGCAGCCAAGGACTCCGAGAAATCACAGATACGCAGTATTTT. Amino acid sequence: CASSQGLREITDTQYF.

The J gene is TRBJ1-5, the V gene TRBV6-2 or TRBV6-3; D is perhaps TRBD1 (5 bases). Germline V gene data show CDR1 as MNHEY and CDR2 as SVGEGT. The CDR3 is 16 residues long. V was trimmed by 2 bases and J by 5 bases, leaving 16 bases between them. CDR3: CASSYKGASTHQPQHF. The CDR3 DNA follows: TGTGCCAGCAGTTACAAAGGGGCCTCCACCCATCAGCCCCAGCATTTT.

The chain combines TRBV30 with TRBJ2-4; D may be TRBD1 (5 bases). With 3 bases removed from V and 14 bases from J, the gap between germline ends came to 20 bases. Germline lookup yields CDR1 GTSNPN and CDR2 SVGIG (reference sequence). The CDR3 has 13 amino acids. The CDR3 sequence is CAWSLHKYVGEYF. The CDR3 bases are TGTGCCTGGAGCCTACACAAATACGTAGGGGAGTACTTC.